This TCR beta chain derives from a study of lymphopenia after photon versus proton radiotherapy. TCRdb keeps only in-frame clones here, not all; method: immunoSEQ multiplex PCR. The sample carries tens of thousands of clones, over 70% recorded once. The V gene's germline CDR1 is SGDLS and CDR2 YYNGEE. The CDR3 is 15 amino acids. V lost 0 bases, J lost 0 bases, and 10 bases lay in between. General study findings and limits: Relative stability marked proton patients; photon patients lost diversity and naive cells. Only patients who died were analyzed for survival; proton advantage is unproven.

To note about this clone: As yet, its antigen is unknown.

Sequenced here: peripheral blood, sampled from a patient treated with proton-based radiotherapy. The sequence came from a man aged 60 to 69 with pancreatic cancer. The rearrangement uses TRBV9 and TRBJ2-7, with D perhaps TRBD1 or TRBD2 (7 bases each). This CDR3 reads CASSVAGGGSYEQYF. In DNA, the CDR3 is TGTGCCAGCAGCGTAGCAGGGGGGGGCTCCTACGAGCAGTACTTC. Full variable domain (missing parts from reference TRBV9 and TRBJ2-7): DSGVTQTPKHLITATGQRVTLRCSPRSGDLSVYWYQQSLDQGLQFLIQYYNGEERAKGNILERFSAQQFPDLHSELNLSSLELGDSALYFCASSVAGGGSYEQYFGPGTRLTVT.